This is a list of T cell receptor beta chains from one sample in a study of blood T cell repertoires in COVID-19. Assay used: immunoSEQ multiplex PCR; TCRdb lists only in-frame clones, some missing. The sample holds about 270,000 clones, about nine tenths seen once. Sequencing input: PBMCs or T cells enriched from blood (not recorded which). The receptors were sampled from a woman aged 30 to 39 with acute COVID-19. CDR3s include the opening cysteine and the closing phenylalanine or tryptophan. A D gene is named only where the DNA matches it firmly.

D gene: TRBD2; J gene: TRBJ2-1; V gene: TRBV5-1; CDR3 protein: CASSLASGGRANEQFF; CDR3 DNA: TGCGCCAGCAGCTTGGCCTCTGGCGGGAGGGCCAATGAGCAGTTCTTC
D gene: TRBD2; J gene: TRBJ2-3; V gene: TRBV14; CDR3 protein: CASSGLATDTQYF; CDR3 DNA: TGTGCCAGCTCGGGACTAGCGACAGATACGCAGTATTTT
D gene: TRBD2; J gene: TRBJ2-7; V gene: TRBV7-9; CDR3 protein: CASRTSGSSYEQYF; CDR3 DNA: TGTGCCAGCCGCACTAGCGGGAGCTCCTACGAGCAGTACTTC
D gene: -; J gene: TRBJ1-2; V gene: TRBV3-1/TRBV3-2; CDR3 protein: CASSQDGAGPIYGYTF; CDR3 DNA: TGTGCCAGCAGCCAAGATGGGGCAGGACCGATCTATGGCTACACCTTC
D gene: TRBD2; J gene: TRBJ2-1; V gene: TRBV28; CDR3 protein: CASSSTSGPYNEQFF; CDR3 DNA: TGTGCCAGCAGTTCGACTAGCGGCCCCTACAATGAGCAGTTCTTC
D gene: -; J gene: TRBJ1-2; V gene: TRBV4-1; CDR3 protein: CASSQVAGANYGYTF; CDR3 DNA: TGCGCCAGCAGCCAAGTGGCCGGAGCTAACTATGGCTACACCTTC
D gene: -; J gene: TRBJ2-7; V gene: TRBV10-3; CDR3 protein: CAISDFAEIPLHEQYF; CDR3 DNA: TGTGCCATCAGTGATTTTGCGGAGATCCCCCTCCACGAGCAGTACTTC
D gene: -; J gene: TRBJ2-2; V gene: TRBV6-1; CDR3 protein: CASSEFRSGTGELFF; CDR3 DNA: TGTGCCAGCAGTGAGTTCAGGTCGGGGACCGGGGAGCTGTTTTTT
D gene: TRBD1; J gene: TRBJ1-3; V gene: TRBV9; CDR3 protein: CASSVGTGLGDGNTIYF; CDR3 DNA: TGTGCCAGCAGCGTAGGGACAGGGCTCGGCGATGGAAACACCATATATTTT
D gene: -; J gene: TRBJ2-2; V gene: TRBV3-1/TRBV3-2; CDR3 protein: CASSQDFQSLNTGELFF; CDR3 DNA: TGTGCCAGCAGCCAAGATTTTCAGTCGTTGAACACCGGGGAGCTGTTTTTT
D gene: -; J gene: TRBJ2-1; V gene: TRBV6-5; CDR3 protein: CASTLGLGGNEQFF; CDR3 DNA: TGTGCCAGCACCCTAGGACTGGGCGGGAATGAGCAGTTCTTC
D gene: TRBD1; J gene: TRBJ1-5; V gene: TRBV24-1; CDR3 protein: CATSDTGVSQPQHF; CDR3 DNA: TGTGCCACCAGTGACACAGGGGTCAGTCAGCCCCAGCATTTT
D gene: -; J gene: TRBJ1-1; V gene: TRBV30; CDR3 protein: CAWSVLTEAFF; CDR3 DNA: TGTGCCTGGAGTGTTCTCACTGAAGCTTTCTTT
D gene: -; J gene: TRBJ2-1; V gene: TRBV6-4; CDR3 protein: CASSDSDGSSYNEQFF; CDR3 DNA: TGTGCCAGCAGTGACTCGGACGGGAGCTCCTACAATGAGCAGTTCTTC
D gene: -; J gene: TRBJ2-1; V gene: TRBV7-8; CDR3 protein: CASSLVGGSNSYNEQFF; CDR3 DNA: TGTGCCAGCAGCTTAGTTGGAGGGTCAAACTCCTACAATGAGCAGTTCTTC
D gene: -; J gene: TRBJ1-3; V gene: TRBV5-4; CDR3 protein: CASSRPWGESGNTIYF; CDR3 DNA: TGTGCCAGCTCCCGTCCCTGGGGGGAATCTGGAAACACCATATATTTT
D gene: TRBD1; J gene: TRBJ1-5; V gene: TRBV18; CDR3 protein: CASSPEDRGALPNQPQHF; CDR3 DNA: TGTGCCAGCTCACCAGAAGACAGGGGGGCCCTCCCCAATCAGCCCCAGCATTTT
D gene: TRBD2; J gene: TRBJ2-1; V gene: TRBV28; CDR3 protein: CASSLRWTSGNNEQFF; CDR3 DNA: TGTGCCAGCAGTTTACGCTGGACTAGCGGGAACAATGAGCAGTTCTTC
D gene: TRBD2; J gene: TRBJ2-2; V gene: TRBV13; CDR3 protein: CASSLTGTSGGELFF; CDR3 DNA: TGTGCCAGCAGCTTAACCGGGACTAGTGGCGGGGAGCTGTTTTTT
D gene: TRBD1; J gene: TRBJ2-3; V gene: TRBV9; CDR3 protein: CASCCPGGQGASDTQYF; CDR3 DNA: TGTGCCAGCTGCTGCCCAGGGGGGCAGGGGGCGTCAGATACGCAGTATTTT
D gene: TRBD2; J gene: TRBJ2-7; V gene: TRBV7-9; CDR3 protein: CASSPWREGHDEQYF; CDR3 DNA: TGTGCCAGCAGCCCCTGGCGGGAGGGCCACGACGAGCAGTACTTC
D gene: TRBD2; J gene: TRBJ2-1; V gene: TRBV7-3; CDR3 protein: CASSLLAGGSYNEQFF; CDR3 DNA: TGTGCCAGCAGCTTGCTAGCGGGAGGTTCCTACAATGAGCAGTTCTTC
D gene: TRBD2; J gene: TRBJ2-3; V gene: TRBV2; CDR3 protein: CASSEMASGSTDTQYF; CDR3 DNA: TGTGCCAGCAGTGAAATGGCTAGCGGGAGCACAGATACGCAGTATTTT
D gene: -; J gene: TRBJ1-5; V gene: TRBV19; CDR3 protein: CASQNRGGTNQPQHF; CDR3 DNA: TGTGCCAGCCAAAATCGTGGGGGGACGAATCAGCCCCAGCATTTT
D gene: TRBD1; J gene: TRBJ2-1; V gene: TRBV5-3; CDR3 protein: CARSLRQGVGPYNEQFF; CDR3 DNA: TGTGCCAGAAGCCTCCGACAGGGGGTTGGGCCATACAATGAGCAGTTCTTC
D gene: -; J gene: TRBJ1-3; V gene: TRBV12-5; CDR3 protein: CASGSGDSGNTIYF; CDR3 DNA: TGTGCTAGTGGTTCTGGAGACTCTGGAAACACCATATATTTT
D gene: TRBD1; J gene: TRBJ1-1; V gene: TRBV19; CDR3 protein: CASSLPSQGGAFF; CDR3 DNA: TGTGCCAGTAGTCTACCCTCCCAGGGGGGAGCTTTCTTT
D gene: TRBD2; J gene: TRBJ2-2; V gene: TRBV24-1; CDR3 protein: CATRTSGNTGELFF; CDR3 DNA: TGTGCCACCAGGACTAGCGGGAACACCGGGGAGCTGTTTTTT
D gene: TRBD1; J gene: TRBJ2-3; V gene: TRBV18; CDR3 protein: CASSLSGTGGLIGTDTQYF; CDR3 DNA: TGTGCCAGCTCACTATCCGGGACAGGGGGTTTGATTGGCACAGATACGCAGTATTTT
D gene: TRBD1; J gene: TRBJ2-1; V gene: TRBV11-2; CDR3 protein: CASSLTTGGGGNEQFF; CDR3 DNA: TGTGCCAGCAGCTTAACGACAGGGGGCGGGGGCAATGAGCAGTTCTTC
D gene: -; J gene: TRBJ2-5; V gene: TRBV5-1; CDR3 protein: CASSATTSYQETQYF; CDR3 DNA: TGCGCCAGCAGCGCCACGACTTCGTACCAAGAGACCCAGTACTTC
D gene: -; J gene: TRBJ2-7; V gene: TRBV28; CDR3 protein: CASSGADRPIEQYF; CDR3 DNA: TGTGCCAGCAGTGGGGCGGACCGCCCAATCGAGCAGTACTTC
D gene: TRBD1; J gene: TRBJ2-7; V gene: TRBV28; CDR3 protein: CASTSGQGSYEQYF; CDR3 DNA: TGTGCCAGCACAAGTGGACAGGGGTCATACGAGCAGTACTTC
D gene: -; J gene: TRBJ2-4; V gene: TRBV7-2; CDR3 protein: CASTPGPENIQYF; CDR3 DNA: TGTGCCAGCACCCCAGGTCCGGAAAATATTCAGTACTTC
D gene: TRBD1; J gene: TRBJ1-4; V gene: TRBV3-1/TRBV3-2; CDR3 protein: CASSHKGTGEGREKLFF; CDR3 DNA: TGTGCCAGCAGCCATAAGGGAACAGGGGAAGGGAGAGAAAAACTGTTTTTT
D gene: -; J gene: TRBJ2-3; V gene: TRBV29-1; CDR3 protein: CSVRGSSASTDTQYF; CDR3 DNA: TGCAGCGTCCGAGGGTCGAGCGCCTCCACAGATACGCAGTATTTT
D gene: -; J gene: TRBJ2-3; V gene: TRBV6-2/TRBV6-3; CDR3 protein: CASSYSVQVPPTQYF; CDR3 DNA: TGTGCCAGCAGTTACTCGGTCCAGGTCCCCCCTACGCAGTATTTT
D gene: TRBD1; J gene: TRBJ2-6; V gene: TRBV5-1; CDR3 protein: CASSLGNTGDSGANVLTF; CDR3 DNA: TGCGCCAGCAGCTTGGGCAATACAGGGGACTCTGGGGCCAACGTCCTGACTTTC
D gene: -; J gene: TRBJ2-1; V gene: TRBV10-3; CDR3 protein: CAISLLADTNEQFF; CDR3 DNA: TGTGCCATCAGCCTACTGGCGGATACCAATGAGCAGTTCTTC
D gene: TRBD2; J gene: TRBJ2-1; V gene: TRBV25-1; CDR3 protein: CASSDEIAGYNEQFF; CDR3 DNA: TGTGCCAGCAGTGATGAAATAGCGGGGTACAATGAGCAGTTCTTC
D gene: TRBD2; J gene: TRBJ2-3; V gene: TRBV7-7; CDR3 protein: CASSLAGAGTDTQYF; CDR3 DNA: TGTGCTAGCAGTCTAGCGGGAGCAGGCACAGATACGCAGTATTTT
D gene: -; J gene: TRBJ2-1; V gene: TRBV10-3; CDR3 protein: CAIGGKGKNNEQFF; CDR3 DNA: TGTGCCATCGGGGGGAAGGGGAAGAACAATGAGCAGTTCTTC
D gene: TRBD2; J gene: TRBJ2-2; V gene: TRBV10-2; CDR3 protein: CASSPGTSGSSNTGELFF; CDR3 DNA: TGCGCCAGCAGTCCCGGGACTAGCGGGAGCTCGAACACCGGGGAGCTGTTTTTT
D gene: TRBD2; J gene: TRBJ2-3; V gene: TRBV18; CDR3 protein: CASSPQGSGNTDTQYF; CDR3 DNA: TGTGCCAGCTCACCACAAGGTAGCGGGAACACAGATACGCAGTATTTT
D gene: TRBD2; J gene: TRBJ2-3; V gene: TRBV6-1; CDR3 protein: CASSESSGSPADTQYF; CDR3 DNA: TGTGCCAGCAGTGAGTCTAGCGGGAGTCCCGCAGATACGCAGTATTTT
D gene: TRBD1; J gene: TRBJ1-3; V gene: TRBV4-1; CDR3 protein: CASSQETGRGRSGNTIYF; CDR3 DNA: TGCGCCAGCAGCCAAGAGACGGGCAGGGGGCGATCTGGAAACACCATATATTTT
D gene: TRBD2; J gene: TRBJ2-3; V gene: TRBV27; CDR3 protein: CASSLAGTSLGTDTQYF; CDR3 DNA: TGTGCCAGCAGTCTCGCCGGGACTAGCCTAGGGACAGATACGCAGTATTTT
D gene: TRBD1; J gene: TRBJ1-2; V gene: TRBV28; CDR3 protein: CASSQTGVNYGYTF; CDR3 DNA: TGTGCCAGCAGTCAGACAGGGGTTAACTATGGCTACACCTTC
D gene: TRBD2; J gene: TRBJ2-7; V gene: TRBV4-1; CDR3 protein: CASSSVAGTNEQYF; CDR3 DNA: TGCGCCAGCAGCAGTGTAGCGGGAACCAACGAGCAGTACTTC
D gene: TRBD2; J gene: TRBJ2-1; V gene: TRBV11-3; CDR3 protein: CASSLTGGPGEQFF; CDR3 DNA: TGTGCCAGCAGCCTTACGGGAGGGCCCGGTGAGCAGTTCTTC
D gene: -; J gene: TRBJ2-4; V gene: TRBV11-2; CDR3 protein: CASSAQAGISGRKNIQYF; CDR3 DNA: TGTGCCAGCAGCGCCCAAGCCGGGATCAGTGGGCGCAAAAACATTCAGTACTTC